Sequencing of this T cell receptor beta chain was carried out in a study of blood T cells in healthy people across ages. Broader study findings: Per million T cells, TCR beta diversity dropped about linearly as age rose.

In regard to this clonotype: Its antigen is undetermined.

A second 7 to 11 cycle PCR used barcoded and J-beta primers. There were at least 3 million CDR3-containing paired-end reads obtained from each sample. MiXCR, run by TCRdb on the 5' RACE reads, gives a single entry per CDR3 protein. The sample lists about 580,000 distinct CDR3 sequences, 45% to 55% occurring once. Healthy Caucasian individuals from Russia aged about 6 to 90 were enrolled as donors. There are 15 residues in the CDR3. Germline-derived CDR1 and CDR2 are SGHRS and YFSETQ. The source of this sequence is a man aged 80 or over in good health. The chain is built from TRBV5-1 and TRBJ2-5; tentative D call: TRBD2 (6 bases). The DNA matches TRBJ2-7 better at its end, which makes the J call doubtful. Source material: blood. CDR3 in amino acids: CASSFRYRECYEQYF. CDR3 bases: TGCGCCAGCAGCTTCCGCTATCGGGAGTGTTACGAGCAGTACTTC.